The T cell receptor beta chain under discussion was sequenced for a study of OX40 agonist ivuxolimab in advanced cancers. This CDR3 has 14 amino acids. Looked up from germline, CDR1 is KGHSH and CDR2 is LQKENI. Trimming removed 1 base from V and 2 bases from J, with 8 bases in between. Assay: immunoSEQ multiplex PCR; the TCRdb copy retains only in-frame clones and omits some. The sample holds approximately 100,000 clones, roughly 91% seen once. This TCR was recovered from an adult with an advanced solid tumor such as melanoma, head and neck, liver or kidney cancer. Sequencing was performed on CD4+ or CD8+ T cells sorted from blood, taken in a trial of the OX40 agonist ivuxolimab. This chain uses TRBV18 with TRBJ1-2; a possible D gene is TRBD1 (6 bases). In nucleotides, the CDR3 is TGTGCCAGCTCACCACGGGGGGCGAACTATGGCTACACCTTC. Amino acids: CASSPRGANYGYTF.